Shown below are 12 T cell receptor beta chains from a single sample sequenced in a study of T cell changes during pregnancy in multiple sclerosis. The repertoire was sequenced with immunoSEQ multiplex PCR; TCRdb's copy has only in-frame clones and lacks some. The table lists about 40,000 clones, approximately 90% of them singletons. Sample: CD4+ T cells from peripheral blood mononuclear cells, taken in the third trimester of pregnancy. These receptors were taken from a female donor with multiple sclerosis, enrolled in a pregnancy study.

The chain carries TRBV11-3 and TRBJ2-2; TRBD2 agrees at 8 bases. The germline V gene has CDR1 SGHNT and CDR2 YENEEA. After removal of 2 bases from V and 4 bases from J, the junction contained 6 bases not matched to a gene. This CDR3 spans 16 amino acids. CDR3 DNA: TGTGCCAGCAGCTTACAGGGACTAGTAAGCACCGGGGAGCTGTTTTTT. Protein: CASSLQGLVSTGELFF.

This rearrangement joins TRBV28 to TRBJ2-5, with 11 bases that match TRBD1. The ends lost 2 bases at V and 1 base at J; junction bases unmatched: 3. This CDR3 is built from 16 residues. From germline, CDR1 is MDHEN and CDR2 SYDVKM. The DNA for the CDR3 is TGTGCCAGCAGTTTAGGGACAGGGGGGATCCAAGAGACCCAGTACTTC. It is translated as CASSLGTGGIQETQYF.

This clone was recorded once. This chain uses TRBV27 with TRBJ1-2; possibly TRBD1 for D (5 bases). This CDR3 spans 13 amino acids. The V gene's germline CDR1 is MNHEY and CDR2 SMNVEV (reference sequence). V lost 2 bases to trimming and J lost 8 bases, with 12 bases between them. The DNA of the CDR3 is TGTGCCAGCAGTTTAGATGGGGGGTACGGCTACACCTTC. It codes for CASSLDGGYGYTF.

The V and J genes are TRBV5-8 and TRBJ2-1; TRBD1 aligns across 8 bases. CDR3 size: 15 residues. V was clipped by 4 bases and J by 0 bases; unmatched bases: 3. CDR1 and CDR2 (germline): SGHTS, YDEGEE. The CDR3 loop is CASSQGQASYNEQFF. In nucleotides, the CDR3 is TGTGCCAGCAGCCAGGGACAGGCCTCCTACAATGAGCAGTTCTTC.

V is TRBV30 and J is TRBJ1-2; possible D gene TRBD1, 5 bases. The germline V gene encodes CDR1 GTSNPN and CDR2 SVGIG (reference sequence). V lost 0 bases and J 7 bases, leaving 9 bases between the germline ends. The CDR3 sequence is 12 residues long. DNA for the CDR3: TGTGCCTGGAGTGTATCAGGGTCTGGCTACACCTTC. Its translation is CAWSVSGSGYTF. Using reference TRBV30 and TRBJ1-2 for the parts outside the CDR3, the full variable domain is SQTIHQWPATLVQPVGSPLSLECTVEGTSNPNLYWYRQAAGRGLQLLFYSVGIGQISSEVPQNLSASRPQDRQFILSSKKLLLSDSGFYLCAWSVSGSGYTFGSGTRLTVV.

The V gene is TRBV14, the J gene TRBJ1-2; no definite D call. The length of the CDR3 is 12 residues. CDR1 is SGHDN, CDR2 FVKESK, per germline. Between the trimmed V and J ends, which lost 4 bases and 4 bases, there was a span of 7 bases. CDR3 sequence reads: CASSPSLYGYTF. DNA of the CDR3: TGTGCCAGCAGCCCTTCTCTCTATGGCTACACCTTC.

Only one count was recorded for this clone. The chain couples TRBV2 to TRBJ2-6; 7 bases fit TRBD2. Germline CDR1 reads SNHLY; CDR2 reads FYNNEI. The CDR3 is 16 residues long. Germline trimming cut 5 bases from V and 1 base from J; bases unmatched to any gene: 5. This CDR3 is CASSIRGDSGANVLTF. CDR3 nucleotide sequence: TGTGCCAGCAGTATTCGGGGGGATTCTGGGGCCAACGTCCTGACTTTC.

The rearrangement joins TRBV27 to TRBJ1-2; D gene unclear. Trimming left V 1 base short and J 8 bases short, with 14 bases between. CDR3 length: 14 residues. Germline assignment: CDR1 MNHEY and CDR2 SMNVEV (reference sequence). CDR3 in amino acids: CASSLLGDRGGYTF. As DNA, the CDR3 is TGTGCCAGCAGTTTATTGGGAGACCGCGGGGGCTACACCTTC.

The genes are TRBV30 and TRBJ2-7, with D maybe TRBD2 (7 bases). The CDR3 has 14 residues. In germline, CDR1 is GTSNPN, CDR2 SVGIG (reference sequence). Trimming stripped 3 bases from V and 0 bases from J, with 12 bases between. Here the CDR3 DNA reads TGTGCCTGGAGCAGGGGCGGGAGCTCCTACGAGCAGTACTTC. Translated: CAWSRGGSSYEQYF. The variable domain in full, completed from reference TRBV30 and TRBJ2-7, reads SQTIHQWPATLVQPVGSPLSLECTVEGTSNPNLYWYRQAAGRGLQLLFYSVGIGQISSEVPQNLSASRPQDRQFILSSKKLLLSDSGFYLCAWSRGGSSYEQYFGPGTRLTVT.

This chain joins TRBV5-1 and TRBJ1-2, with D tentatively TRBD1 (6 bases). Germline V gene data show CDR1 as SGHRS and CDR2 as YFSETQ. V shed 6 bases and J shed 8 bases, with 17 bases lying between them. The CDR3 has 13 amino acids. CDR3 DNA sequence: TGCGCCAGCACCATGGACAGAGTGGGGGGCTACACCTTC. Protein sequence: CASTMDRVGGYTF.

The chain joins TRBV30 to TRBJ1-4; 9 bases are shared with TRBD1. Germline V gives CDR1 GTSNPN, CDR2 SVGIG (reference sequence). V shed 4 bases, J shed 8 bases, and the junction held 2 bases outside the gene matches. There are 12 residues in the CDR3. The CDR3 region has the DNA TGTGCCTGGAACAGGGGGCAGGAAAAACTGTTTTTT. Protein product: CAWNRGQEKLFF. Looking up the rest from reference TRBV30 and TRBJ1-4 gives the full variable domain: SQTIHQWPATLVQPVGSPLSLECTVEGTSNPNLYWYRQAAGRGLQLLFYSVGIGQISSEVPQNLSASRPQDRQFILSSKKLLLSDSGFYLCAWNRGQEKLFFGSGTQLSVL.

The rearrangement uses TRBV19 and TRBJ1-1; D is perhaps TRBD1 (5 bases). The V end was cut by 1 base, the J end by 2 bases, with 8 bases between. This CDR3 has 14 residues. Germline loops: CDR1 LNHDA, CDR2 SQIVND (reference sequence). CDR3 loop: CASSIGQGNTEAFF. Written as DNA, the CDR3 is TGTGCCAGTAGTATAGGGCAGGGAAACACTGAAGCTTTCTTT.